This T cell receptor (beta chain) was retrieved from a study of blood T cell repertoires in COVID-19. Generated by immunoSEQ multiplex PCR, the TCRdb table keeps only in-frame clones and is missing some. The sample lists roughly 94,000 clones; around 80% were seen once. V was clipped by 2 bases and J by 8 bases; unmatched bases: 6. The CDR3 contains 14 residues. The germline gives CDR1 SGHTA, CDR2 FQGNSA. This chain connects TRBV7-2 to TRBJ1-2, with TRBD1 matching 9 bases. Sequencing was carried out using peripheral blood. The receptor comes from a man aged 55-75 years with acute or convalescent COVID-19. The CDR3 bases are TGTGCCAGCAGCTTAACGGGACAGGGTCTCGGCTACACCTTC. Its translation: CASSLTGQGLGYTF.